One and the same sample provided the 14 T cell receptor beta chains below, sequenced in a study of T cell responses to AZD1222 COVID-19 vaccine. Sequencing used immunoSEQ multiplex PCR; TCRdb keeps in-frame clones, though not all of them. The table has about 160,000 clones, around 93% seen once. Sequencing was performed on peripheral blood, taken on day 0 of AZD1222 vaccination. These receptors originate from an adult in good health.

The rearrangement joins TRBV6-6 to TRBJ1-2; D is uncertain. The CDR3 totals 14 residues. Trimming removed 0 bases from V and 1 base from J, with 6 bases in between. Germline CDR1 is MNHNY and CDR2 is SVGAGI (reference sequence). CDR3 DNA sequence: TGTGCCAGCAGTTACTCAGCGGATAACTATGGCTACACCTTC. It codes for CASSYSADNYGYTF.

This chain connects TRBV5-6 to TRBJ2-3; D is ambiguous. From germline, CDR1 is SGHDT and CDR2 YYEEEE. The CDR3 totals 15 residues. V lost 0 bases to trimming and J lost 2 bases, with 10 bases between them. The CDR3 loop is CASSLGTYYTDTQYF. Here the CDR3 DNA reads TGTGCCAGCAGCTTGGGAACATATTACACAGATACGCAGTATTTT.

The chain joins TRBV28 to TRBJ1-2, with TRBD1 identical over 7 bases. Germline CDR1 reads MDHEN; CDR2 reads SYDVKM. V was clipped by 2 bases and J by 8 bases; unmatched bases: 8. This CDR3 has 14 amino acids. The DNA of the CDR3 is TGTGCCAGCAGTTTAGTATCGGGACAGAGGGGCTACACCTTC. Translation: CASSLVSGQRGYTF.

J is TRBJ2-1 and V is TRBV6-5, with 9 bases identical to TRBD2. Germline V gene data show CDR1 as MNHEY and CDR2 as SVGAGI. The junction had 1 base not matched to a gene; V was cut back by 6 bases and J by 7 bases. The length of the CDR3 is 12 residues. The CDR3 spells CASRLAGNEQFF. As DNA, the CDR3 is TGTGCCAGCAGACTAGCGGGTAATGAGCAGTTCTTC.

The V and J genes are TRBV2 and TRBJ2-1; D gene unclear. Trimming took 6 bases from V and 2 from J, leaving 14 bases between them. CDR1 SNHLY and CDR2 FYNNEI come from the germline V gene. The CDR3 extends over 15 amino acids. The CDR3 bases are TGTGCCAGCAGCCCGCCAGGTAGGCCCTACAATGAGCAGTTCTTC. The encoded protein is CASSPPGRPYNEQFF.

The gene calls are TRBV5-5 and TRBJ2-1; 9 bases map to TRBD2. The length of the CDR3 is 17 residues. Germline lookup yields CDR1 SGHKS and CDR2 YYEKEE (reference sequence). V shed 4 bases, J shed 5 bases, and the junction held 13 bases outside the gene matches. The CDR3 is CASSQPTGTSYDNEQFF. CDR3 nucleotide sequence: TGTGCCAGCAGCCAACCAACCGGGACTAGCTACGACAATGAGCAGTTCTTC. The full variable domain, with the rest looked up from reference TRBV5-5 and TRBJ2-1, is DAGVTQSPTHLIKTRGQQVTLRCSPISGHKSVSWYQQVLGQGPQFIFQYYEKEERGRGNFPDRFSARQFPNYSSELNVNALLLGDSALYLCASSQPTGTSYDNEQFFGPGTRLTVL.

This clone was seen only a few times. Here the CDR3 reads CASSLTVNYGYTF. The CDR3 DNA sequence: TGTGCCAGCAGTCTGACAGTTAACTATGGCTACACCTTC. The genes are TRBV12-3 or TRBV12-4 and TRBJ1-2, with D tentatively TRBD1 (5 bases). The CDR3 spans 13 residues. V was clipped by 5 bases and J by 1 base, with 8 bases between them.

This chain uses TRBV11-2 with TRBJ2-6; a weak D match, TRBD1 (5 bases). The CDR3 extends over 17 amino acids. Between the trimmed V and J ends, which lost 3 bases and 4 bases, there was a span of 16 bases. Per germline, CDR1 SGHAT and CDR2 FQNNGV. CDR3 in amino acids: CASSFPPQGLGANVLTF. CDR3 DNA: TGTGCCAGCAGCTTCCCCCCCCAGGGTTTAGGGGCCAACGTCCTGACTTTC.

This clone was counted only a few times. V gene TRBV18 combines with J gene TRBJ1-1; D is unresolved. Germline V CDR1 and CDR2: KGHSH, LQKENI. V lost 2 bases and J lost 5, with 15 bases in between. This CDR3 comprises 15 residues. The CDR3 here is CASSPSQTAMTEAFF. CDR3 in DNA: TGTGCCAGCTCACCATCCCAAACGGCGATGACTGAAGCTTTCTTT.

Remarks on this clone: The junction differs from germline at one of its ends, possibly a read error. This rearrangement joins TRBV19 to TRBJ1-1; D uncertain. The CDR3 is 14 residues long. Germline CDR1 and CDR2: LNHDA and SQIVND (reference sequence). This chain's CDR3 is CASSIDHLNTEAFF. For the CDR3, the DNA is TGTGCCAGTAGTATAGACCACTTGAACACTGAGGCTTTCTTT. Full variable domain (outside the CDR3, taken from reference TRBV19 and TRBJ1-1): DGGITQSPKYLFRKEGQNVTLSCEQNLNHDAMYWYRQDPGQGLRLIYYSQIVNDFQKGDIAEGYSVSREKKESFPLTVTSAQKNPTAFYLCASSIDHLNTEAFFGQGTRLTVV.

The chain carries TRBV27 and TRBJ2-3; 11 bases are shared with TRBD2. Looked up from germline, CDR1 is MNHEY and CDR2 is SMNVEV (reference sequence). The CDR3 extends over 17 amino acids. V lost 5 bases, J lost 8 bases, and 15 bases stayed unmatched. This CDR3 reads CASSLRLAGRWDGTQYF. Written as DNA, the CDR3 is TGTGCCAGCAGTCTCCGACTAGCGGGACGGTGGGACGGTACGCAGTATTTT.

The genes are TRBV11-2 and TRBJ2-7; 7 bases are a match to TRBD2. The CDR3 covers 15 residues. The J segment lost 2 bases and the V segment lost 1 base, leaving 5 bases of the junction unmatched. CDR1 and CDR2 from the germline V gene are SGHAT and FQNNGV. CDR3 sequence reads: CASSLALAATYEQYF. The CDR3 DNA reads TGTGCCAGCAGCTTAGCCCTAGCGGCAACCTACGAGCAGTACTTC.

The chain carries TRBV15 and TRBJ2-5; 8 bases line up with TRBD1. CDR1 LNHNV and CDR2 YYDKDF come from the germline V gene (reference sequence). This CDR3 is 15 amino acids long. V dropped 8 bases and J dropped 5; count of bases not matched to a gene: 13. DNA for the CDR3: TGTGCCACCGGATCGGGACAGGCTCATGGGGAGACCCAGTACTTC. It is translated as CATGSGQAHGETQYF.

The chain uses TRBV27 and TRBJ2-5; 9 bases match TRBD2. Trimming at V came to 3 bases and at J to 5 bases, leaving 7 bases not matched to a gene. The germline gives CDR1 MNHEY, CDR2 SMNVEV (reference sequence). The CDR3 loop spans 15 amino acids. The CDR3 spells CASSLPGLALETQYF. The CDR3 DNA is TGTGCCAGCAGTTTGCCGGGACTAGCTTTGGAGACCCAGTACTTC.